These 27 T cell receptor beta chains share one sample of origin, sequenced in a study of blood T cell repertoires in COVID-19. TCRdb keeps only in-frame clones here, not all; method: immunoSEQ multiplex PCR. The sample holds approximately 140,000 clones, less than 85% seen once. The source material was peripheral blood. The receptors were sampled from an elderly woman with acute or convalescent COVID-19.

This clone appeared a single time. The chain combines TRBV12-3 or TRBV12-4 with TRBJ1-6; TRBD1 might be the D (5 bases). This CDR3 is 13 amino acids long. V lost 6 bases and J 9 bases, leaving 12 bases between the germline ends. The CDR3 reads CASSPGGVSPLHF. The CDR3 DNA sequence: TGTGCCAGCAGCCCTGGGGGGGTTTCACCCCTCCACTTT.

The rearrangement links TRBV7-9 to TRBJ2-7; 7 nucleotides line up with TRBD1. The CDR3 runs 12 residues. Germline trimming cut 5 bases from V and 7 bases from J; bases unmatched to any gene: 5. Germline CDR1 reads SEHNR; CDR2 reads FQNEAQ (reference sequence). The DNA for the CDR3 is TGTGCCAGCAGCCCGGGGACAGCTGAGCAGTACTTC. It translates to CASSPGTAEQYF.

This clone appeared a single time. This rearrangement joins TRBV5-1 to TRBJ1-1; D perhaps matches TRBD1 (5 bases). CDR3 length equals 13 residues. V lost 4 bases to trimming and J lost 11 bases, with 18 bases between them. Germline V lookup: CDR1 SGHRS, CDR2 YFSETQ. For the CDR3, the DNA is TGCGCCAGCAGCCCTATAACAGGAGATCAGGCTTTCTTT. Translating gives CASSPITGDQAFF.

The chain employs TRBV6-6 and TRBJ1-1; D possibly corresponds to TRBD1 (5 bases). CDR1 MNHNY and CDR2 SVGAGI come from the germline V gene (reference sequence). V was clipped by 4 bases and J by 1 base, with 7 bases between them. The CDR3 is 13 amino acids. The CDR3 here is CASSSDRNTEAFF. CDR3 coding DNA: TGTGCCAGCAGTTCCGACAGGAACACTGAAGCTTTCTTT.

J is TRBJ2-3 and V is TRBV5-1; 12 nucleotides match TRBD2. This CDR3 has 16 residues. Germline CDR1 is SGHRS and CDR2 is YFSETQ. V gave up 4 bases and J gave up 2 bases; unmatched junction bases: 5. The CDR3 DNA follows: TGCGCCAGCAGCGTGACTAGCGGGGGCCTCACAGATACGCAGTATTTT. Residues: CASSVTSGGLTDTQYF. Using reference TRBV5-1 and TRBJ2-3 for the parts outside the CDR3, the full variable domain is KAGVTQTPRYLIKTRGQQVTLSCSPISGHRSVSWYQQTPGQGLQFLFEYFSETQRNKGNFPGRFSGRQFSNSRSEMNVSTLELGDSALYLCASSVTSGGLTDTQYFGPGTRLTVL.

The CDR3 spells CASSQVHLAGGSYEQYF. CDR3 DNA: TGTGCCAGCAGCCAAGTTCACTTAGCGGGAGGGTCCTACGAGCAGTACTTC. The chain employs TRBV3-1 (or the pseudogene TRBV3-2) and TRBJ2-7; 11 positions match TRBD2. Germline V lookup: CDR1 LGHDT, CDR2 YNNKEL (reference sequence). This CDR3 has 17 residues. J was trimmed by 1 base and V by 1 base; bases with no gene match: 6.

This chain joins TRBV7-9 and TRBJ1-4, with TRBD1 matching over 7 bases. V gave up 11 bases and J gave up 4 bases; unmatched junction bases: 7. Per the germline V gene, CDR1 is SEHNR and CDR2 is FQNEAQ (reference sequence). CDR3 size: 13 residues. CDR3 amino acids: CASSGTVNEKLFF. In DNA, the CDR3 is TGTGCCTCCTCCGGGACAGTTAATGAAAAACTGTTTTTT.

V gene TRBV20-1 combines with J gene TRBJ1-1, with no clear D. The CDR3 contains 15 residues. Trimming removed 3 bases at V and 0 bases at J, with 14 bases between. Per the germline V gene, CDR1 is DFQATT and CDR2 is SNEGSKA (reference sequence). This CDR3 reads CSASTHLEMNTEAFF. The CDR3 DNA is TGCAGTGCTAGTACCCACCTAGAAATGAACACTGAAGCTTTCTTT.

The CDR3: CASSLGTGRHNEQFF. As DNA, the CDR3 is TGTGCCAGCAGCTTAGGAACAGGGCGCCACAATGAGCAGTTCTTC. The rearrangement joins TRBV7-9 to TRBJ2-1, with D possibly TRBD1 on 6 matching bases. The germline gives CDR1 SEHNR, CDR2 FQNEAQ (reference sequence). The CDR3 spans 15 residues. With 1 base removed from V and 5 bases from J, the gap between germline ends came to 12 bases. Drawing the rest from reference TRBV7-9 and TRBJ2-1, the complete variable domain is DTGVSQNPRHKITKRGQNVTFRCDPISEHNRLYWYRQTLGQGPEFLTYFQNEAQLEKSRLLSDRFSAERPKGSFSTLEIQRTEQGDSAMYLCASSLGTGRHNEQFFGPGTRLTVL.

V usage is TRBV7-2 and J usage is TRBJ2-2, with 7 bases that match TRBD2. The germline CDR1 and CDR2 sequences are SGHTA and FQGNSA. CDR3 length: 13 amino acids. Losses at the gene ends were 8 bases for V and 5 bases for J; bases not matched to a gene: 5. Here the CDR3 reads CASVRGVTGELFF. The DNA for the CDR3 is TGTGCCAGCGTCCGGGGGGTGACCGGGGAGCTGTTTTTT.

Comments on this clone: The same CDR3 arises from other DNA sequences in this sample as well. This rearrangement joins TRBV9 to TRBJ2-1, with D perhaps matching TRBD2 (5 bases). The CDR3 extends over 15 amino acids. Trimming took off 0 bases at V and 0 bases at J, with 7 bases between the two ends. The germline V gene has CDR1 SGDLS and CDR2 YYNGEE. The CDR3 spells CASSVVGSSYNEQFF. CDR3 DNA sequence: TGTGCCAGCAGCGTAGTAGGGAGCTCCTACAATGAGCAGTTCTTC.

This chain joins TRBV7-2 and TRBJ2-7; 8 nucleotides line up with TRBD2. The length of the CDR3 is 13 residues. The trim removed 5 bases at V and 6 bases at J, leaving 6 bases unmatched. The germline V gene has CDR1 SGHTA and CDR2 FQGNSA. The CDR3: CASSAGLGREQYF. The CDR3, as DNA: TGTGCCAGCAGCGCGGGACTAGGGCGCGAGCAGTACTTC.

This chain connects TRBV7-9 to TRBJ1-1; the D is unclear. Deletions cut 6 bases from V and 0 bases from J, with 11 bases between. Germline CDR1 is SEHNR and CDR2 is FQNEAQ (reference sequence). There are 14 residues in the CDR3. In DNA form, the CDR3 reads TGTGCCAGCAGACGAGGCTCCATGAACACTGAAGCTTTCTTT. As protein: CASRRGSMNTEAFF.

DNA of the CDR3: TGTGCCAGTAGTTTTCAACAGGGCCGTCAGGAAAAACTGTTTTTT. It is translated as CASSFQQGRQEKLFF. The rearrangement joins TRBV19 to TRBJ1-4; possible D gene TRBD1, 6 bases. With 5 bases removed from V and 8 bases from J, the gap between germline ends came to 18 bases. Germline V gene lookup returns CDR1 LNHDA and CDR2 SQIVND (reference sequence). The CDR3 loop spans 15 amino acids.

The V call is TRBV7-6, the J call TRBJ1-6; no clear D. CDR1 is SGHVS and CDR2 is FNYEAQ in the germline V gene. Trimming pared 4 bases from V and 8 bases from J, leaving 18 bases between. The CDR3 has 16 residues. The CDR3 sequence is CASSSVGHVIDSPLHF. In nucleotides, the CDR3 is TGTGCCAGCAGCTCGGTTGGGCACGTTATTGATTCACCCCTCCACTTT.

The CDR3 protein is CASSALSGRDNEQFF. Here the CDR3 DNA reads TGTGCCAGCAGCGCCTTGAGCGGGAGGGACAATGAGCAGTTCTTC. The chain has TRBV7-9 and TRBJ2-1; 10 bases are a match to TRBD2. The CDR3 spans 15 residues. The V and J ends lost 5 bases and 5 bases, in that order; junction bases with no gene match: 6. Germline CDR1 reads SEHNR; CDR2 reads FQNEAQ (reference sequence).

The chain has TRBV9 and TRBJ1-1; weak D call: TRBD1 (5 bases). Germline-derived CDR1 and CDR2 are SGDLS and YYNGEE. The V end was cut by 4 bases, the J end by 3 bases, with 16 bases between. This CDR3 comprises 15 residues. Here the CDR3 DNA reads TGTGCCAGCAGCCAGGGCGGGGGAGGGTACACTGAAGCTTTCTTT. It codes for CASSQGGGGYTEAFF.

The rearrangement links TRBV4-1 to TRBJ2-2, with a weak D call TRBD1 (5 bases). Germline lookup yields CDR1 MGHRA and CDR2 YSYEKL. This CDR3 spans 15 amino acids. Trimming left V 9 bases short and J 1 base short, with 15 bases between. The CDR3 DNA sequence: TGCGCCAGTAGTGACGCAGGGCGGAACACCGGGGAGCTGTTTTTT. Amino acids: CASSDAGRNTGELFF.

The CDR3 DNA is TGCGCCAGCAGCTTGATGACAGGAGAAAAACTGTTTTTT. Its protein product is CASSLMTGEKLFF. The chain links TRBV5-1 to TRBJ1-4; possible D gene TRBD1, 6 bases. From germline, CDR1 is SGHRS and CDR2 YFSETQ. This CDR3 comprises 13 residues. Deletions cut 1 base from V and 8 bases from J, with 9 bases between.

The rearrangement joins TRBV5-6 to TRBJ2-1; a possible D gene is TRBD2 (8 bases). The V gene's germline CDR1 is SGHDT and CDR2 YYEEEE. The CDR3 is 17 residues long. The V gene lost 4 bases and the J gene lost 2 bases, with 19 bases spanning the gap. CDR3 loop: CASSRREGAWAYNEQFF. CDR3 DNA: TGTGCCAGCAGCAGACGGGAGGGGGCGTGGGCCTACAATGAGCAGTTCTTC. Full variable domain (remainder filled in from reference TRBV5-6 and TRBJ2-1): DAGVTQSPTHLIKTRGQQVTLRCSPKSGHDTVSWYQQALGQGPQFIFQYYEEEERQRGNFPDRFSGHQFPNYSSELNVNALLLGDSALYLCASSRREGAWAYNEQFFGPGTRLTVL.

This clone was recorded once. The DNA of the CDR3 is TGCGCCAGCAGCCAAGAGGGGGCGCAGGGGCGAAGCTCCTATAATTCACCCCTCCACTTT. Protein product: CASSQEGAQGRSSYNSPLHF. The rearrangement links TRBV4-1 to TRBJ1-6; tentative D call: TRBD1 (6 bases). CDR3 length: 20 amino acids. Germline CDR1 reads MGHRA; CDR2 reads YSYEKL. Trimming pared 0 bases from V and 0 bases from J, leaving 18 bases between.

This clone has more than one count but fewer than ten. The chain joins TRBV3-1 (or the pseudogene TRBV3-2) to TRBJ1-1; 7 bases fit TRBD1. This CDR3 region has 14 residues. Losses at the gene ends were 7 bases for V and 1 base for J; bases not matched to a gene: 6. Germline CDR1 is LGHDT and CDR2 is YNNKEL (reference sequence). The CDR3 region has the DNA TGTGCCAGCACCAGGGGGGTCTCGAACACTGAAGCTTTCTTT. It codes for CASTRGVSNTEAFF.

The chain couples TRBV27 to TRBJ1-2; 7 positions match TRBD1. The CDR3 is 13 amino acids. V dropped 6 bases and J dropped 4; count of bases not matched to a gene: 5. Germline assignment: CDR1 MNHEY and CDR2 SMNVEV (reference sequence). The CDR3 nucleotides are TGTGCCAGCAGATCGACAGGGACCTATGGCTACACCTTC. Amino acid sequence: CASRSTGTYGYTF.

The chain has TRBV27 and TRBJ2-7; TRBD1 aligns across 7 bases. The germline gives CDR1 MNHEY, CDR2 SMNVEV (reference sequence). The CDR3 length is 14 residues. V dropped 6 bases and J dropped 5; count of bases not matched to a gene: 10. Written as DNA, the CDR3 is TGTGCCAGCAGATATTTCCGGGACAGTGACGAGCAGTACTTC. Residues: CASRYFRDSDEQYF.

The V gene is TRBV4-2, the J gene TRBJ1-4; tentative D call: TRBD1 (5 bases). The ends were cut back, 5 bases at V and 1 base at J, with 17 bases in the middle. The germline CDR1 and CDR2 sequences are LGHNA and YNFKEQ. The CDR3 extends over 17 amino acids. The CDR3 region is CASSAYASGRTNEKLFF. CDR3 DNA: TGTGCCAGCAGCGCCTACGCCTCAGGGCGAACTAATGAAAAACTGTTTTTT.

The genes are TRBV5-4 and TRBJ2-3; D gene ambiguous. The CDR3 runs to 14 residues. Trimming left V 5 bases short and J 0 bases short, with 10 bases between. The germline CDR1 and CDR2 sequences are SGHNT and YYREEE (reference sequence). CDR3 DNA sequence: TGTGCCAGCAGTAGGCGGATAAGCACAGATACGCAGTATTTT. Translation: CASSRRISTDTQYF.

This clone was picked up a small number of times. The rearrangement links TRBV4-3 to TRBJ2-7; 10 bases align to TRBD1. The CDR3 is 15 residues long. The V segment lost 0 bases and the J segment 3 bases; nucleotides outside the gene matches: 2. In germline, CDR1 is LGHNA, CDR2 YSLEER. The CDR3 is CASSQEGQGNYEQYF. CDR3 sequence (DNA): TGCGCCAGCAGCCAAGAGGGACAGGGGAACTACGAGCAGTACTTC.